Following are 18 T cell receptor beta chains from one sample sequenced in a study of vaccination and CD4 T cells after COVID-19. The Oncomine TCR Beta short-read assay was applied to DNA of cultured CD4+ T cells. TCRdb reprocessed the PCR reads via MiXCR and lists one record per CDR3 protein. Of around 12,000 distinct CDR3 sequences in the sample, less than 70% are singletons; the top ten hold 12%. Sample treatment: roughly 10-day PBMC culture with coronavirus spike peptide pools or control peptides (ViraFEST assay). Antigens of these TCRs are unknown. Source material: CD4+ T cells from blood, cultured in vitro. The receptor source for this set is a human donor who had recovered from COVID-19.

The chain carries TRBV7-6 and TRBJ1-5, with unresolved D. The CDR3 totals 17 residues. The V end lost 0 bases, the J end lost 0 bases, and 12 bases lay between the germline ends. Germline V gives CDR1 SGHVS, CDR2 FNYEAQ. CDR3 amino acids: CASSLALSRYSNQPQHF. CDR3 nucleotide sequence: TGTGCCAGCAGCTTAGCGTTATCACGGTATAGCAATCAGCCCCAGCATTTT.

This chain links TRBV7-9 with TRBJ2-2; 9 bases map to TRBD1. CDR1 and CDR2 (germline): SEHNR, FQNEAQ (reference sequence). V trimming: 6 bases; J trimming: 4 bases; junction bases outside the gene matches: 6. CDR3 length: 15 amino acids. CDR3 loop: CASRTGGSGTGELFF. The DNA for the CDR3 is TGTGCCAGCAGAACAGGGGGCTCGGGCACCGGGGAGCTGTTTTTT. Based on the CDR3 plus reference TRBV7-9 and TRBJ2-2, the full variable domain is DTGVSQNPRHKITKRGQNVTFRCDPISEHNRLYWYRQTLGQGPEFLTYFQNEAQLEKSRLLSDRFSAERPKGSFSTLEIQRTEQGDSAMYLCASRTGGSGTGELFFGEGSRLTVL.

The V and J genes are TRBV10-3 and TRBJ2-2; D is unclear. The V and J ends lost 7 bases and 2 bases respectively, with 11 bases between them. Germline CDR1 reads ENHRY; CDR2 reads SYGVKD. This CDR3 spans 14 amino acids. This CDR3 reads CAITGDLNTGELFF. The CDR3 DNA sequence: TGTGCCATCACGGGCGATCTTAACACCGGGGAGCTGTTTTTT.

Written as DNA, the CDR3 is TGTGCCAGCAGTGACAGTTATAGCAATCAGCCCCAGCATTTT. As protein: CASSDSYSNQPQHF. V is TRBV7-2 and J is TRBJ1-5; D is possibly TRBD1 (5 bases). Looked up from germline, CDR1 is SGHTA and CDR2 is FQGNSA. The V and J ends lost 6 bases and 0 bases respectively, with 9 bases between them. The CDR3 consists of 14 residues.

CDR3 amino acids: CASSDQLQGTEAFF. CDR3 DNA: TGTGCCAGCAGTGACCAGCTCCAAGGGACTGAAGCTTTCTTT. The V gene is TRBV2, the J gene TRBJ1-1; D unclear. Trimming shortened V by 3 bases and J by 5 bases, and 13 bases separated the two germline ends. The CDR3 totals 14 residues. Germline lookup yields CDR1 SNHLY and CDR2 FYNNEI.

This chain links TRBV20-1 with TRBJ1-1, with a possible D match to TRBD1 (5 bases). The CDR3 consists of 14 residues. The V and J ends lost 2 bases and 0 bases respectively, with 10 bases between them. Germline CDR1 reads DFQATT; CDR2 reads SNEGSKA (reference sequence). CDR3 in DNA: TGCAGTGCTAGAAAGACAGTGATGAACACTGAAGCTTTCTTT. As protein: CSARKTVMNTEAFF.

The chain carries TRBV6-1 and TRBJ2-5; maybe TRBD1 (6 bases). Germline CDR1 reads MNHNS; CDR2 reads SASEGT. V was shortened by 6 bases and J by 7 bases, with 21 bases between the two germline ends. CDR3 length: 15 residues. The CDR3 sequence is CASSPFKRDTGTQYF. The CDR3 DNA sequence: TGTGCCAGCAGCCCCTTCAAACGGGACACCGGGACCCAGTACTTC.

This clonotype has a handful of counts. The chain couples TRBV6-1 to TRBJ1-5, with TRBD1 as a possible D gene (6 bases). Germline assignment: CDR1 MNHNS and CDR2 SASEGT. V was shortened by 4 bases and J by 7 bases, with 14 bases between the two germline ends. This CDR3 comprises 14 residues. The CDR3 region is CASSGNRVGQPQHF. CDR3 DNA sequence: TGTGCCAGCAGTGGAAACAGGGTAGGCCAGCCCCAGCATTTT.

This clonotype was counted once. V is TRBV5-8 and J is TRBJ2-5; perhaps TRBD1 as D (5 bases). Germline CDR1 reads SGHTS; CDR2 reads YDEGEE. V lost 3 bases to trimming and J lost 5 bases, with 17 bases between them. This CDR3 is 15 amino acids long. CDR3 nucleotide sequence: TGTGCCAGCAGCTCGAGACAACAGGCTGCGGAGACCCAGTACTTC. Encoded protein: CASSSRQQAAETQYF.

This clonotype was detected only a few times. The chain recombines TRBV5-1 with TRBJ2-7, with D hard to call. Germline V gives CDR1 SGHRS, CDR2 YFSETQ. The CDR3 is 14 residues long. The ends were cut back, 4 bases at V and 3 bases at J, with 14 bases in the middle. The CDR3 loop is CASSPNLSSYEQYF. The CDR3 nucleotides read TGCGCCAGCAGCCCTAACCTTAGCAGCTACGAGCAGTACTTC.

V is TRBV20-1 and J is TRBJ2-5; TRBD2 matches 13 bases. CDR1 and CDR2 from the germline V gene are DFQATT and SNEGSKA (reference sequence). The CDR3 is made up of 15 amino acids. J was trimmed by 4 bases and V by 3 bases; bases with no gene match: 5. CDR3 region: CSASMRLAGGETQYF. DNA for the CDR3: TGCAGTGCTAGTATGAGACTAGCGGGAGGAGAGACCCAGTACTTC.

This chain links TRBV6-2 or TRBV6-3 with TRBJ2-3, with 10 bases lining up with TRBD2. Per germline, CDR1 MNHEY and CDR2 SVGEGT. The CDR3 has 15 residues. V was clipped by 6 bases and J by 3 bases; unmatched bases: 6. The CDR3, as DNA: TGTGCCAGCAGCCTCAGCGGGAGGGAAACAGATACGCAGTATTTT. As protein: CASSLSGRETDTQYF.

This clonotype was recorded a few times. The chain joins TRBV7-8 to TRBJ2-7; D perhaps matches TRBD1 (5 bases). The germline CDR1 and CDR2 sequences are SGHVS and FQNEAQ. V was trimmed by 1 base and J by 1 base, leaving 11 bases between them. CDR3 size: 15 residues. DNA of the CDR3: TGTGCCAGCAGCTTAGTATTAGGGGTTTCCTACGAGCAGTACTTC. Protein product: CASSLVLGVSYEQYF.

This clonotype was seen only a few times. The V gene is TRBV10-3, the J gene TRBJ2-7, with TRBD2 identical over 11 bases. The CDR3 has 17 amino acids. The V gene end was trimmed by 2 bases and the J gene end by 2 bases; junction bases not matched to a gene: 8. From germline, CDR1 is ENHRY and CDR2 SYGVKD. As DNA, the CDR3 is TGTGCCATCAGTGAGGAACTAGCGGGAGATCGGCCCTACGAGCAGTACTTC. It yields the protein CAISEELAGDRPYEQYF.

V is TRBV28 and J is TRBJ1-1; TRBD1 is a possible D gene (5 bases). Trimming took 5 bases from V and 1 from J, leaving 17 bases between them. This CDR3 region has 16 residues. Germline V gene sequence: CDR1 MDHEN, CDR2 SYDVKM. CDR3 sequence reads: CASSPRVGGGNTEAFF. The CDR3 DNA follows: TGTGCCAGCAGTCCGCGGGTGGGGGGGGGGAACACTGAAGCTTTCTTT.

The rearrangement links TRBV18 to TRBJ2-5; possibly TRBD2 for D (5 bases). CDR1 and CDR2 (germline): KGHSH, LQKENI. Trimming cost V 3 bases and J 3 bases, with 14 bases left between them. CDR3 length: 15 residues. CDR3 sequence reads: CASSPPSKGEETQYF. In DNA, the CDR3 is TGTGCCAGCTCACCTCCTTCAAAGGGAGAAGAGACCCAGTACTTC.

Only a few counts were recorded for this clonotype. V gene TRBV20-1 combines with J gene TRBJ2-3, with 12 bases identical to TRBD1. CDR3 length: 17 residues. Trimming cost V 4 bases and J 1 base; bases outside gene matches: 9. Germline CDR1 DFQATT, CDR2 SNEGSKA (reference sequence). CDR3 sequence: CSAIPGQGASGTDTQYF. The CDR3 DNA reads TGCAGTGCTATACCGGGACAGGGGGCGTCCGGCACAGATACGCAGTATTTT.

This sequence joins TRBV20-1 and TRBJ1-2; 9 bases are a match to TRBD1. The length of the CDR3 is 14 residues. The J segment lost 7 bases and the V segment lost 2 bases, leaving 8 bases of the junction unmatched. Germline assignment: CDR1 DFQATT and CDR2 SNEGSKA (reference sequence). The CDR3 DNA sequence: TGCAGTGCTAGACCCGGACAGGGGTTAGGTGGCTACACCTTC. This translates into CSARPGQGLGGYTF.